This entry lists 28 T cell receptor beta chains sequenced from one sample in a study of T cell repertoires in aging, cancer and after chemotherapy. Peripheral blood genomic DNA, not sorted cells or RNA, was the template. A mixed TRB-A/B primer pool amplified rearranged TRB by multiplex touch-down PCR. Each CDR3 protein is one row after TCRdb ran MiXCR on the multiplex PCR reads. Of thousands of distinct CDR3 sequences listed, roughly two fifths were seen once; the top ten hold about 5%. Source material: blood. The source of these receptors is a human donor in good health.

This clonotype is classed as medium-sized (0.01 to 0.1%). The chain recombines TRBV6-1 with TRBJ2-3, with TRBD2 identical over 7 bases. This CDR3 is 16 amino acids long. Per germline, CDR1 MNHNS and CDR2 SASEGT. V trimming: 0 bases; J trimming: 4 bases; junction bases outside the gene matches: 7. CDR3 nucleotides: TGTGCCAGCAGTGAAGCAAGTGGGAGGGGCCCAGATACGCAGTATTTT. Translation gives CASSEASGRGPDTQYF.

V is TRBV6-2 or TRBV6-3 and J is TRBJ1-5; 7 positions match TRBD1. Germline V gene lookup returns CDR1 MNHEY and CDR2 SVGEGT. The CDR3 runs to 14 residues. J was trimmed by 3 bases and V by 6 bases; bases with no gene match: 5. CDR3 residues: CASRLGTVNQPQHF. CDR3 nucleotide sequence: TGTGCCAGCAGACTCGGGACAGTCAATCAGCCCCAGCATTTT.

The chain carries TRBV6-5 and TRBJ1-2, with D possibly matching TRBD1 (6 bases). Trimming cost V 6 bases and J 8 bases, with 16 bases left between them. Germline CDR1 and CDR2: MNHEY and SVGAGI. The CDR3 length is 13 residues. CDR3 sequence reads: CASRLTGRGGYTF. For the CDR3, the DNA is TGTGCCAGCAGATTAACAGGGAGGGGCGGCTACACCTTC.

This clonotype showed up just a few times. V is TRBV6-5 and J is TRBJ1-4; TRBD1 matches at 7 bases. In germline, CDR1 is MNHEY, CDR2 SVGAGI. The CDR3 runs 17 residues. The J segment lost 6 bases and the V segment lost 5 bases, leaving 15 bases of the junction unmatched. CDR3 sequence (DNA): TGTGCCAGCAGTGACTACTCCAGGGGGGGAGTGGATGAAAAACTGTTTTTT. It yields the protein CASSDYSRGGVDEKLFF.

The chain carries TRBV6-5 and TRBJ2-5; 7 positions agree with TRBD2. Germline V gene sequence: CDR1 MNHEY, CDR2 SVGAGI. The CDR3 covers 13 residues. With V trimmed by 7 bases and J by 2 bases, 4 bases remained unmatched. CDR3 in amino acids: CASNRAGQETQYF. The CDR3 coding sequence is TGTGCCAGCAACCGAGCGGGGCAAGAGACCCAGTACTTC.

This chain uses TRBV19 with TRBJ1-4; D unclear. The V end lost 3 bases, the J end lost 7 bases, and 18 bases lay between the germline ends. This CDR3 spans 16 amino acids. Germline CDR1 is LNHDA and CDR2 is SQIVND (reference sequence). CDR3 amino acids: CASSIAGYSVSEKLFF. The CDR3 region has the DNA TGTGCCAGTAGTATCGCTGGGTATAGCGTCAGTGAAAAACTGTTTTTT.

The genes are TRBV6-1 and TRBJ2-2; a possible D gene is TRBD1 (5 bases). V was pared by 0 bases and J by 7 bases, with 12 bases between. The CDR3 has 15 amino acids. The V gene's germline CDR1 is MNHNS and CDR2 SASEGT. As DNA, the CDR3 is TGTGCCAGCAGTGAAGCGCTTCAGGGAATCGGGGAGCTGTTTTTT. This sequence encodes CASSEALQGIGELFF.

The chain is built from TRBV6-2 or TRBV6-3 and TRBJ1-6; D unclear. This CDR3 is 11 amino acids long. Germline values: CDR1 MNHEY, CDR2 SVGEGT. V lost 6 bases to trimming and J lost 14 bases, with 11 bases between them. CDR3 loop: CASSSLLTLHF. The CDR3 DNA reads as TGTGCCAGCAGCTCACTATTGACCCTCCACTTT.

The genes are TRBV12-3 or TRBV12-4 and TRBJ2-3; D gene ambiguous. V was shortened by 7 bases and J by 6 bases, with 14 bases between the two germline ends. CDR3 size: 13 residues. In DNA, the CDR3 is TGTGCCAGCACTATAGACCCCCCGGATACGCAGTATTTT. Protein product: CASTIDPPDTQYF.

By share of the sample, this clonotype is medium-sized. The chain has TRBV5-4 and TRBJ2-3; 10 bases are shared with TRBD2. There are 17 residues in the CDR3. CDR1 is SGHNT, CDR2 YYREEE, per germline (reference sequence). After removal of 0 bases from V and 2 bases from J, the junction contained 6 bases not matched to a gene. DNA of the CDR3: TGTGCCAGCAGCTTGGGGGCTAGCGGGAGTGTCACAGATACGCAGTATTTT. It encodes CASSLGASGSVTDTQYF.

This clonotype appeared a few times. CDR3 bases: TGTGCCTGGAACCCACGGGGGGTTCGGGAGACCCAGTACTTC. This codes for CAWNPRGVRETQYF. V usage is TRBV30 and J usage is TRBJ2-5; TRBD2 aligns across 7 bases. Trimming cost V 4 bases and J 5 bases; bases outside gene matches: 10. Germline assignment: CDR1 GTSNPN and CDR2 SVGIG (reference sequence). The CDR3 spans 14 residues. The complete variable domain, with remaining parts taken from reference TRBV30 and TRBJ2-5, reads SQTIHQWPATLVQPVGSPLSLECTVEGTSNPNLYWYRQAAGRGLQLLFYSVGIGQISSEVPQNLSASRPQDRQFILSSKKLLLSDSGFYLCAWNPRGVRETQYFGPGTRLLVL.

CDR3 sequence (DNA): TGTGCCAGCAGCTTGACCGGGGAGCTGTTTTTT. The encoded protein is CASSLTGELFF. V usage is TRBV11-2 and J usage is TRBJ2-2; D is undetermined. V was trimmed by 3 bases and J by 5 bases, leaving 1 base between them. The germline V gene encodes CDR1 SGHAT and CDR2 FQNNGV. The CDR3 runs to 11 residues.

CDR3 in DNA: TGTGCCAGCACGCCCCTAGCGGGCACAGATACGCAGTATTTT. This encodes CASTPLAGTDTQYF. The gene calls are TRBV6-2 or TRBV6-3 and TRBJ2-3, with 7 bases fitting TRBD2. The CDR3 is 14 residues long. J gave up 1 base and V 7 bases, and 5 bases lay outside the gene matches. The germline V gene has CDR1 MNHEY and CDR2 SVGEGT.

DNA for the CDR3: TGTGCCAGCAGCTTCGCGGGGGCCTACGAGCAGTACTTC. It yields the protein CASSFAGAYEQYF. The chain combines TRBV5-4 with TRBJ2-7, with 7 bases that match TRBD2. This CDR3 spans 13 amino acids. The germline gives CDR1 SGHNT, CDR2 YYREEE (reference sequence). V lost 2 bases and J lost 2; bases outside the gene matches: 1.

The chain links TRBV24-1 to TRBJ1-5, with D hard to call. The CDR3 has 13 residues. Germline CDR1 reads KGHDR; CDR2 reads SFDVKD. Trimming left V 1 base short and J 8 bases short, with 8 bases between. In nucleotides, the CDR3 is TGTGCCACCAGTGATTTTAGTGGCAAGCCCCAGCATTTT. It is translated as CATSDFSGKPQHF.

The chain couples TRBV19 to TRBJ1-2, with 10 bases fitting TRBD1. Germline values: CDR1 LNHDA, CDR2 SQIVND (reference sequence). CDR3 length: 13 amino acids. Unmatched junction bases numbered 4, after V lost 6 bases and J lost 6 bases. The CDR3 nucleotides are TGTGCCAGTAGGACAGGGGGCTACCATGGCTACACCTTC. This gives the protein CASRTGGYHGYTF. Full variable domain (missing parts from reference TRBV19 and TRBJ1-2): DGGITQSPKYLFRKEGQNVTLSCEQNLNHDAMYWYRQDPGQGLRLIYYSQIVNDFQKGDIAEGYSVSREKKESFPLTVTSAQKNPTAFYLCASRTGGYHGYTFGSGTRLTVV.

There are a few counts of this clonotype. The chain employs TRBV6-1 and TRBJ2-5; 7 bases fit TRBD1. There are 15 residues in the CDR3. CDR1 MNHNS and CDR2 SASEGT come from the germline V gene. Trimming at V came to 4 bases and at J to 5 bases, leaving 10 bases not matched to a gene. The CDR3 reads CASSGRDSGLETQYF. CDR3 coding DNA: TGTGCCAGCAGTGGCCGGGACAGTGGCCTGGAGACCCAGTACTTC.

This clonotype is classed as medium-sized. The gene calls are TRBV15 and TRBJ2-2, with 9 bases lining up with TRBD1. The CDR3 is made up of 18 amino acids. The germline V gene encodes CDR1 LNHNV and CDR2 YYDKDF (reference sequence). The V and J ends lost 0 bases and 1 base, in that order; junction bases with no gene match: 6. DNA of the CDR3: TGTGCCACCAGCAGAGATGTGACAGGGGGAGGGAACACCGGGGAGCTGTTTTTT. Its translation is CATSRDVTGGGNTGELFF.

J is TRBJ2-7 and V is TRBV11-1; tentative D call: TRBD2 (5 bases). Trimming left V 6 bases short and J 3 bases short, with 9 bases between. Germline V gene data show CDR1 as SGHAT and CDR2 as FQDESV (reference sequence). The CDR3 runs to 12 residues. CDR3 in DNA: TGTGCCAGCAGTCTACGGGGCTACGAGCAGTACTTC. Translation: CASSLRGYEQYF. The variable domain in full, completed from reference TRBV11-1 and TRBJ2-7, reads EAEVAQSPRYKITEKSQAVAFWCDPISGHATLYWYRQILGQGPELLVQFQDESVVDDSQLPKDRFSAERLKGVDSTLKIQPAELGDSAMYLCASSLRGYEQYFGPGTRLTVT.

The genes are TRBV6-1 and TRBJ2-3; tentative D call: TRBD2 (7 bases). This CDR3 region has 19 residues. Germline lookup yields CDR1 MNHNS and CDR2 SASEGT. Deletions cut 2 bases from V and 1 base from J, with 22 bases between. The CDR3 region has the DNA TGTGCCAGCAGTGAATTACGGGGGGCCGCCTTCACAGGCACAGATACGCAGTATTTT. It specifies CASSELRGAAFTGTDTQYF.

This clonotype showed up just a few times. CDR3 protein: CASSYGLAYETQYF. The CDR3 DNA sequence: TGTGCCAGCAGTTATGGACTAGCTTACGAGACCCAGTACTTC. V is TRBV6-2 or TRBV6-3 and J is TRBJ2-5, with 8 bases identical to TRBD2. V shed 3 bases, J shed 5 bases, and the junction held 5 bases outside the gene matches. The CDR3 spans 14 residues. From germline, CDR1 is MNHEY and CDR2 SVGEGT.

The CDR3 loop is CASSRWTSGGAETQYF. As DNA, the CDR3 is TGTGCCAGCAGCAGGTGGACTAGCGGGGGGGCAGAGACCCAGTACTTC. J is TRBJ2-5 and V is TRBV5-4, with TRBD2 matching 15 bases. Germline CDR1 reads SGHNT; CDR2 reads YYREEE (reference sequence). Trimming removed 4 bases from V and 4 bases from J; junction bases left unmatched: 5. The CDR3 runs 16 residues.

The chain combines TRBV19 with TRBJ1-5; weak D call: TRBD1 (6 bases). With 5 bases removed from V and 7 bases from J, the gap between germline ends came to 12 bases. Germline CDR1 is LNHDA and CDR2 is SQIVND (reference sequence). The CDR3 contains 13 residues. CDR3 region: CASSEGGLQPQHF. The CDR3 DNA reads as TGTGCCAGTAGTGAGGGGGGTCTACAGCCCCAGCATTTT.

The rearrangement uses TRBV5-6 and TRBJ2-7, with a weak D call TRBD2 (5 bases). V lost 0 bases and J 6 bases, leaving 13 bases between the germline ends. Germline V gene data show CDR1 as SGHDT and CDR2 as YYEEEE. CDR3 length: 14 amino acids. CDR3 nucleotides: TGTGCCAGCAGCTTGGGGGGAGTCCTACCCGAGCAGTACTTC. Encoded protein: CASSLGGVLPEQYF. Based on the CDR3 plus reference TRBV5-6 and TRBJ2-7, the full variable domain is DAGVTQSPTHLIKTRGQQVTLRCSPKSGHDTVSWYQQALGQGPQFIFQYYEEEERQRGNFPDRFSGHQFPNYSSELNVNALLLGDSALYLCASSLGGVLPEQYFGPGTRLTVT.

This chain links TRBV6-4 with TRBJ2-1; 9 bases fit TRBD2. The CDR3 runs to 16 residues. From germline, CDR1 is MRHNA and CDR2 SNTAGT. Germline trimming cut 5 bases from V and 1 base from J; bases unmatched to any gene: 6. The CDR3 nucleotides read TGTGCCAGCAGTTTAAGCGGGAGGACTTCCTACAATGAGCAGTTCTTC. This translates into CASSLSGRTSYNEQFF.

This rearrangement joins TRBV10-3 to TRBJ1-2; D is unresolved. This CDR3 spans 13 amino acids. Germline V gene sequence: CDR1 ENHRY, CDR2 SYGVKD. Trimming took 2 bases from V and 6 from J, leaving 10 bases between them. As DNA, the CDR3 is TGTGCCATCAGTGAGGACTCTTCTCATGGCTACACCTTC. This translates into CAISEDSSHGYTF.

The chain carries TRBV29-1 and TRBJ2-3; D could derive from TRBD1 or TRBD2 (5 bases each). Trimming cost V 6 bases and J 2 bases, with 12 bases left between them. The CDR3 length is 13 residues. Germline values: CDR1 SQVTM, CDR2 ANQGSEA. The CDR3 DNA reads TGCAGCGTGGCCGGGGCTAACACAGATACGCAGTATTTT. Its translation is CSVAGANTDTQYF.

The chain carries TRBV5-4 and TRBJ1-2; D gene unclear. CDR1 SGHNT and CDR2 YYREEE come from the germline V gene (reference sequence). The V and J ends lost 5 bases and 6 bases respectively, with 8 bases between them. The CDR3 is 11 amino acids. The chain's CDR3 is CASRGWNGYTF. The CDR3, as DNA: TGTGCCAGCAGGGGGTGGAATGGCTACACCTTC. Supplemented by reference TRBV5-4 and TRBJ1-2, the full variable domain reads ETGVTQSPTHLIKTRGQQVTLRCSSQSGHNTVSWYQQALGQGPQFIFQYYREEENGRGNFPPRFSGLQFPNYSSELNVNALELDDSALYLCASRGWNGYTFGSGTRLTVV.